A selection of T cell receptor beta chains follows, all from one sample in a study of T cells in Graves' hyperthyroidism and ophthalmopathy. TCRdb called the multiplex PCR reads again in MiXCR, with one record for every CDR3 protein. The sample lists about 400,000 distinct CDR3 sequences; roughly an eighth were seen once. Material for sequencing was blood. The receptors shown here come from a woman under 30 with Graves' hyperthyroidism. Both conserved end residues are part of each CDR3. Fields, in order: CDR3 DNA, CDR3 protein, J gene, V gene, clone size, D gene. D genes are given only for firm matches. Clone size is shown for a subset of rows, as once, few, many or a class of expanded clone.

TGTGCCAGCGGCACCGGGACAGCAATCACCGGGGAGCTGTTTTTT,CASGTGTAITGELFF,TRBJ2-2,TRBV6-1,few,TRBD1
TGCGCCAGCAGCTCCGGATTGCCGGGCGGCTACACCTTC,CASSSGLPGGYTF,TRBJ1-2,TRBV5-1,many,-
TGTGCCAGCAGGTCAGCTTCCTACGAGCAGTACTTC,CASRSASYEQYF,TRBJ2-7,TRBV2,many,-
TGCAGCGTTTCTCACAGGGTCTCTAACTATGGCTACACCTTC,CSVSHRVSNYGYTF,TRBJ1-2,TRBV29-1,many,-
TGTGCCAGCGGTTCCGGGACAGGGAATTACGAGCAGTACTTC,CASGSGTGNYEQYF,TRBJ2-7,TRBV6-2/TRBV6-3,few,TRBD1
TGCAGTGCTAGGGTAGACACGAGCTATGGCTACACCTTC,CSARVDTSYGYTF,TRBJ1-2,TRBV20-1,many,-
TGTGCCAGCAGTTACTCAGGGAGAATCGAAGGGAATGAGCAGTTCTTC,CASSYSGRIEGNEQFF,TRBJ2-1,TRBV6-2/TRBV6-3,many,-
TGTGCCAGCAGCTTGTTTAGCGGCAATTCACCCCTCCACTTT,CASSLFSGNSPLHF,TRBJ1-6,TRBV5-6,-,-
TGTGCCAGCAGGAAGAGGGTTCAGGGTGGGAATGAGCAGTTCTTC,CASRKRVQGGNEQFF,TRBJ2-1,TRBV6-1,many,-
TGTGCCAGCAGCTTGACCCGGGATGCCCGCATTGAGCAGTTCTTC,CASSLTRDARIEQFF,TRBJ2-1,TRBV7-2,-,-
TGCGCCAGCAGCTGGAGGGGGGAGAACACTGAAGCTTTCTTT,CASSWRGENTEAFF,TRBJ1-1,TRBV5-1,few,-
TGTGCCAGCAGCTTGCGGGGTTTGTCAGCGGAGACCAATGAGCAGTTCTTC,CASSLRGLSAETNEQFF,TRBJ2-1,TRBV5-6,-,-
TGTGCCAGCAGTGAAGTAGGGGGCGCGGGTCAGCCCCAGCATTTT,CASSEVGGAGQPQHF,TRBJ1-5,TRBV2,many,TRBD1
TGTGCCAGCAGTTTATGGGGGGGTACTAATTCACCCCTCCACTTT,CASSLWGGTNSPLHF,TRBJ1-6,TRBV28,many,-
TGTGCCACCAGCTCCTCCCTCCCGTGGCCCCAGCATTTT,CATSSSLPWPQHF,TRBJ1-5,TRBV24-1,many,-
TGCAGCGTTGAAAGTTGGCAGACTTATGGCTACACCTTC,CSVESWQTYGYTF,TRBJ1-2,TRBV29-1,-,-
TGCGCCAGCAGCTTGTGGGGGTCGGGACAGCCGAATAACTATGGCTACACCTTC,CASSLWGSGQPNNYGYTF,TRBJ1-2,TRBV5-1,-,TRBD1
TGTGCCAGCAGTCCACAGACAGGGAATCAGCCCCAGCATTTT,CASSPQTGNQPQHF,TRBJ1-5,TRBV6-1,many,TRBD1
TGTGCCAGCAGCTTAACACAGGGGTCCGACGAGCAGTACTTC,CASSLTQGSDEQYF,TRBJ2-7,TRBV7-2,many,TRBD1
TGCAGTGCTAGAGGGGACAGGGGGATGAACACCGGGGAGCTGTTTTTT,CSARGDRGMNTGELFF,TRBJ2-2,TRBV20-1,-,TRBD1
TGTGCCAGCACCTTCCTCGCGGGTAGGGGGCTCGTAGATACGCAGTATTTT,CASTFLAGRGLVDTQYF,TRBJ2-3,TRBV5-6,-,TRBD1
TGTGCCAGCAGCCCCCGCGGCGGGACCGCTGCGAACACCGGGGAGCTGTTTTTT,CASSPRGGTAANTGELFF,TRBJ2-2,TRBV11-2,many,-
TGTGCCAGCTCACTAGACCCGAACACCGGGGAGCTGTTTTTT,CASSLDPNTGELFF,TRBJ2-2,TRBV18,few,-
TGTGCCAGCAGCTTAAGGACGGGTCCCGGGGAGCTGTTTTTT,CASSLRTGPGELFF,TRBJ2-2,TRBV11-3,many,-
TGTGCCAGCAGCCCATTGGGGGGGGAAAAACTGTTTTTT,CASSPLGGEKLFF,TRBJ1-4,TRBV5-6,-,-
TGTGCCAGCAGATTGGGACAGGGGACGAATTCACCCCTCCACTTT,CASRLGQGTNSPLHF,TRBJ1-6,TRBV6-2/TRBV6-3,-,TRBD1
TGTGCCAGCAGCTATTTAATTGGCGCAGATACGCAGTATTTT,CASSYLIGADTQYF,TRBJ2-3,TRBV11-3,many,-
TGTGCCATCCTTGGGAGCGGGGGAATGGCCGGGGAGCTGTTTTTT,CAILGSGGMAGELFF,TRBJ2-2,TRBV28,many,TRBD2
TGTGCCAGCAGCTTTCTTGGACAGGGAAGTGAAAAACTGTTTTTT,CASSFLGQGSEKLFF,TRBJ1-4,TRBV7-2,many,TRBD1
TGTGCCAGCAGCTTAGTAGGGGGGTCTGAAGCTTTCTTT,CASSLVGGSEAFF,TRBJ1-1,TRBV7-6,many,-
TGCGCCAGCAGCCTCTGGACAGGGGGAGGCTACGAGCAGTACTTC,CASSLWTGGGYEQYF,TRBJ2-7,TRBV5-1,many,TRBD1
TGCAGCGTCGGGAACACGCGGGGGGAAAAACTGTTTTTT,CSVGNTRGEKLFF,TRBJ1-4,TRBV29-1,many,-
TGTGCCAGCAGTTACTCTGCCAGGTCATCCTACGAGCAGTACTTC,CASSYSARSSYEQYF,TRBJ2-7,TRBV6-6,many,-
TGTGCCAGCAGCGGGTCGAACACCGGGACCAGCTCCTACAATGAGCAGTTCTTC,CASSGSNTGTSSYNEQFF,TRBJ2-1,TRBV9,-,-
TGTGCCAGCAGACGGACAGGGAGGAACACTGAAGCTTTCTTT,CASRRTGRNTEAFF,TRBJ1-1,TRBV11-2,many,TRBD1
TGTGCCAGCAGCCGTGATACAGGGTACACTGAAGCTTTCTTT,CASSRDTGYTEAFF,TRBJ1-1,TRBV12-3/TRBV12-4,many,-
TGTGCCAGCTCACCGAAGGCAGGGATCTCCTACGAGCAGTACTTC,CASSPKAGISYEQYF,TRBJ2-7,TRBV18,few,-
TGTGCCAGCAGTTCCTTCTCCCGGACAGGGGACCACGAGCAGTACTTC,CASSSFSRTGDHEQYF,TRBJ2-7,TRBV28,few,TRBD1
TGTGCCACCCGCCGGGACAGGGAATACAAGCAGTACTTC,CATRRDREYKQYF,TRBJ2-7,TRBV19,-,TRBD1
TGTGACAGCAGTCCCGGCCGGTGGAAGTTCTTC,CDSSPGRWKFF,TRBJ2-1,TRBV7-9,-,-
TGCGCCAGCAGCTTGGCACGGGGGACGTACGAGCAGTACTTC,CASSLARGTYEQYF,TRBJ2-7,TRBV5-1,many,-
TGTGCCACCAGCAGAGATAGAGGAGGAAAAAGCACAGATACGCAGTATTTT,CATSRDRGGKSTDTQYF,TRBJ2-3,TRBV15,-,-
TGTGCCAGCAGTCAAGGGACTCTAAGCAGTGTATCGTACGAGCAGTACTTC,CASSQGTLSSVSYEQYF,TRBJ2-7,TRBV6-2/TRBV6-3,many,-
TGTGCCAGCAGTTACTCGAGGCCCGAGCAGTACTTC,CASSYSRPEQYF,TRBJ2-7,TRBV6-2/TRBV6-3,few,-
TGTGCCAGCAGCGAGAGGACTAGCGGGCCCTCGACCTACAATGAGCAGTTCTTC,CASSERTSGPSTYNEQFF,TRBJ2-1,TRBV3-1,few,TRBD2
TGCAGTGCTAGAGATATTACTAGGGGAACCTACGAGCAGTACTTC,CSARDITRGTYEQYF,TRBJ2-7,TRBV20-1,-,-
TGCAGTGCTACCGACCTAGCGGGAGTGGAGACCCAGTACTTC,CSATDLAGVETQYF,TRBJ2-5,TRBV20-1,many,TRBD2
TGTGCCAGCAGCCAAGAAAATCTGAACACTGAAGCTTTCTTT,CASSQENLNTEAFF,TRBJ1-1,TRBV4-2,many,-
TGTGCCAGCAGCTTAGCACGCGGAAGCGGAGCCGGGGAGCTGTTTTTT,CASSLARGSGAGELFF,TRBJ2-2,TRBV7-2,many,-
TGTGCCAGCAGTGACCAGGCTCAGTATGGCTACACCTTC,CASSDQAQYGYTF,TRBJ1-2,TRBV2,many,-
TGCAGTGCTTACAGGGGGATTGGGGTCTCACCCCTCCACTTT,CSAYRGIGVSPLHF,TRBJ1-6,TRBV20-1,many,TRBD1
TGTGCCAGCAGTTTTTCGGACCAAAGGCGCTACACCTTC,CASSFSDQRRYTF,TRBJ1-2,TRBV28,many,-
TGTGCCAGCAGCGAACAAGGGGCGGTCACTGAAGCTTTCTTT,CASSEQGAVTEAFF,TRBJ1-1,TRBV7-9,many,-
TGCGCCAGCAGCCAAGTATGGGGGGGTTTATGCTATGGCTACACCTTC,CASSQVWGGLCYGYTF,TRBJ1-2,TRBV4-1,-,-
TGTGCCAGCAGCGTAGACGGACAGGGAGAAGTGTTAGATACGCAGTATTTT,CASSVDGQGEVLDTQYF,TRBJ2-3,TRBV9,-,TRBD1